The rows below give T cell receptor beta chains drawn from one sample of a study of Ad26.COV2.S vaccination and SARS-CoV-2 variants. Sequencing was performed with immunoSEQ multiplex PCR; in TCRdb, only in-frame clones are kept and a portion is missing. The repertoire holds 300,000 to 350,000 clones, 86% seen once, with roughly 2.1% in the top ten. The source material was peripheral blood, sampled in a trial of Ad26.COV2.S vaccine versus placebo. The receptors were gathered from a person between 18 and 59 years old who received the Ad26.COV2.S COVID-19 vaccine or a placebo. Each CDR3 is given with its conserved first and last residue. Each record gives: J gene, V gene, CDR3 protein.

j_call: TRBJ2-1; v_call: TRBV11-2; cdr3_aa: CASSLLQYNEQFF
j_call: TRBJ1-1; v_call: TRBV19; cdr3_aa: CASGQTTEAFF
j_call: TRBJ1-1; v_call: TRBV18; cdr3_aa: CASSPNLNTEAFF
j_call: TRBJ1-5; v_call: TRBV5-6; cdr3_aa: CASSLRQGNQPQHF
j_call: TRBJ2-7; v_call: TRBV6-5; cdr3_aa: CASRGTSGGVGEQYF
j_call: TRBJ1-4; v_call: TRBV4-1; cdr3_aa: CASSQGPPDKIATNEKLFF
j_call: TRBJ2-3; v_call: TRBV11-1; cdr3_aa: CASSFSGGPDTQYF
j_call: TRBJ2-1; v_call: TRBV15; cdr3_aa: CATSGGLGRGNEQFF
j_call: TRBJ1-3; v_call: TRBV30; cdr3_aa: CAWSSGNTIYF
j_call: TRBJ2-5; v_call: TRBV7-2; cdr3_aa: CASSHPGQSRETQYF
j_call: TRBJ1-2; v_call: TRBV18; cdr3_aa: CASSPQSGGAVTGYTF
j_call: TRBJ2-5; v_call: TRBV6-5; cdr3_aa: CASSLRGIQETQYF
j_call: TRBJ2-1; v_call: TRBV5-1; cdr3_aa: CASSLSRGLYNEQFF
j_call: TRBJ2-2; v_call: TRBV15; cdr3_aa: CATSRDLLRGRWDTGELFF
j_call: TRBJ2-5; v_call: TRBV21-1; cdr3_aa: CASSPPVRNERPQYF
j_call: TRBJ2-7; v_call: TRBV11-2; cdr3_aa: CASSLDRLSGEQYF
j_call: TRBJ2-5; v_call: TRBV29-1; cdr3_aa: CSVHRGQETQYF
j_call: TRBJ2-1; v_call: TRBV11-2; cdr3_aa: CASSSPRREQFF
j_call: TRBJ2-5; v_call: TRBV7-6; cdr3_aa: CASSLEIGRKETQYF
j_call: TRBJ2-4; v_call: TRBV9; cdr3_aa: CASSVGGQYRENIQYF
j_call: TRBJ1-5; v_call: TRBV5-1; cdr3_aa: CASSLGGTGSQPQHF
j_call: TRBJ2-7; v_call: TRBV19; cdr3_aa: CASSMGGSSYEQYF
j_call: TRBJ2-5; v_call: TRBV3-1/TRBV3-2; cdr3_aa: CASSNYGGKETQYF
j_call: TRBJ2-5; v_call: TRBV30; cdr3_aa: CAWSWVPMRGWGLAGVQETQYF